This TCR beta chain was identified during a study of cytomegalovirus exposure and HLA in healthy donors. Using immunoSEQ multiplex PCR, the repertoire was profiled, and TCRdb retains in-frame clones only, with some absent. The table has 100,000 to 150,000 clones, approximately 95% seen once. On this clone: Its target is unknown.

The CDR3 covers 15 residues. Germline V gene sequence: CDR1 SGHRS, CDR2 YFSETQ. V shed 4 bases and J 5 bases; nucleotides not matched to a gene: 8. Study-level points and caveats: The study recorded about 150 TCR beta chains that were cytomegalovirus-associated.

Sequenced input: PBMCs. The rearrangement links TRBV5-1 to TRBJ2-3; 9 positions match TRBD1. The sequence came from a man aged 18-30 years in good health and CMV-seronegative. CDR3 sequence: CASSPGQGLKDTQYF. The CDR3 coding sequence is TGCGCCAGCAGCCCGGGACAGGGATTGAAAGATACGCAGTATTTT.